Included here is one TCR beta chain sequence, with context. Its antigen is currently unknown. The data were taken from a study of cytomegalovirus exposure and HLA in healthy donors. Overall study results and limits: Reportedly, HLA-A and HLA-B alleles of most subjects were accurately predicted from TCR beta. As a later analysis showed, a missense DCLRE1C variant was linked to trimming of TCR beta V- and J-genes.

CDR1 and CDR2 (germline): MNHEY, SMNVEV (reference sequence). The CDR3 runs to 16 residues. The V and J ends lost 9 bases and 3 bases, in that order; junction bases with no gene match: 11. The PCR made use of 60 Vbeta and 13 Jbeta primers. The authors' processing: Unique TCR beta chains totaled some 80 million in a later count, with roughly 11 million of them shared. Assay: immunoSEQ multiplex PCR; the TCRdb copy retains only in-frame clones and omits some. Clone size and V and J calls were adopted from that table, with D and trimming inferred from the DNA. The sample has just over 200,000 clones. The chain is built from TRBV27 and TRBJ1-2; the match to TRBD1 covers 12 bases. Sequencing was performed on PBMCs. The clonotype originates from a girl aged 2 to 9 in good health and CMV-seropositive. In DNA form, the CDR3 reads TGTGCCAGGACCCCGGGACAGGGGGCAGGGGACTATGGCTACACCTTC. This codes for CARTPGQGAGDYGYTF.